Below, 6 T cell receptor beta chains from the same sample are listed, as sequenced in a study of T cells after posttransplantation cyclophosphamide. Cells defined as naive were viable CD3+CD4+ or CD3+CD8+ and CCR7+CD45RA+CD45RO-CD95-CD27+CD28+. This table comes from immunoSEQ multiplex PCR, and its TCRdb copy is limited to in-frame clones, with some not included. The sample carries tens of thousands of clones, 95% to 98% recorded once. Sequenced sample: naive CD4+ T cells sorted from PBMCs. Receptor source: a man in his forties or fifties in good health, CMV-negative, and a related stem cell transplant donor.

J is TRBJ2-5 and V is TRBV7-6, with TRBD1 matching 10 bases. The CDR3 runs 16 residues. The ends lost 2 bases at V and 2 bases at J; junction bases unmatched: 5. Per germline, CDR1 SGHVS and CDR2 FNYEAQ. CDR3 coding DNA: TGTGCCAGCAGCTTATGGGGACAGGGGAGACAAGAGACCCAGTACTTC. The encoded protein is CASSLWGQGRQETQYF.

V and J are TRBV4-3 and TRBJ1-2; TRBD1 matches 7 bases. J gave up 8 bases and V 1 base, and 10 bases lay outside the gene matches. The length of the CDR3 is 15 residues. CDR1 is LGHNA, CDR2 YSLEER, per germline. CDR3 sequence reads: CASSQVGTARDGYTF. The CDR3 nucleotides are TGCGCCAGCAGCCAAGTCGGGACAGCTAGGGACGGCTACACCTTC.

The chain uses TRBV11-2 and TRBJ1-5; 7 bases map to TRBD1. The germline V gene has CDR1 SGHAT and CDR2 FQNNGV. With 1 base clipped from V and 4 bases from J, the junction kept 4 bases outside the gene matches. This CDR3 is 15 amino acids long. DNA of the CDR3: TGTGCCAGCAGCTTAGTAGGGACAGAGAATCAGCCCCAGCATTTT. Encoded protein: CASSLVGTENQPQHF.

The chain employs TRBV28 and TRBJ2-7, with 7 bases aligning to TRBD1. Germline V gives CDR1 MDHEN, CDR2 SYDVKM. The junction had 2 bases not matched to a gene; V was cut back by 2 bases and J by 1 base. The CDR3 loop spans 14 amino acids. This chain's CDR3 is CASSLTGQSYEQYF. The DNA of the CDR3 is TGTGCCAGCAGTTTAACGGGACAGTCCTACGAGCAGTACTTC.

The V gene is TRBV10-1, the J gene TRBJ1-1; D gene ambiguous. CDR3 length: 14 residues. V was cut by 4 bases and J by 1 base, with 10 bases left in between. Germline CDR1 WNHNN, CDR2 SYGVQD (reference sequence). The CDR3 DNA follows: TGCGCCAGCAGTGTTGAGGCAACGAACACTGAAGCTTTCTTT. Amino acid sequence: CASSVEATNTEAFF.

V gene TRBV19 combines with J gene TRBJ2-3, with TRBD2 matching 14 bases. CDR1 is LNHDA, CDR2 SQIVND, per germline (reference sequence). This CDR3 has 16 amino acids. J lost 6 bases, V lost 5 bases, and 7 bases had no gene match. The CDR3 nucleotides read TGTGCCAGTAGTTGGGGACTAGCGGGAGATCTGGATACGCAGTATTTT. The encoded protein is CASSWGLAGDLDTQYF.